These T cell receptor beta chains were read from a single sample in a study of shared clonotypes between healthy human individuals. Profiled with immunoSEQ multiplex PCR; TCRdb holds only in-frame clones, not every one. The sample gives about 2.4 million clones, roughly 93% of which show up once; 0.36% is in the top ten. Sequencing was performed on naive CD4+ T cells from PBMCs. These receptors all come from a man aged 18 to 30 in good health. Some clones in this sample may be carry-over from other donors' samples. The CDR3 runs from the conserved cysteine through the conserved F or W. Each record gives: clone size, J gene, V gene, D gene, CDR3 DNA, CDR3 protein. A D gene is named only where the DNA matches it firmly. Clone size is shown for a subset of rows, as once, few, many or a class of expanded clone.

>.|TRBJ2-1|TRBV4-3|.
TGCGCCAGCAGCCAACACGCCGCGCCTAATGAGCAGTTCTTC
CASSQHAAPNEQFF
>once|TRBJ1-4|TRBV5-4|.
TGTGCCAGCAGCGCTGGTGGGGGGGCGGCTAATGAAAAACTGTTTTTT
CASSAGGGAANEKLFF
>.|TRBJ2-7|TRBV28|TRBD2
TGTGCCAGCAGTTCTAGCGGGAGCAGAATCTCCTACGAGCAGTACTTC
CASSSSGSRISYEQYF
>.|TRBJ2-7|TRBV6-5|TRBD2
TGTGCCAGCAGTTACGGGACTAAAGTCGGGCAGCAGTACTTC
CASSYGTKVGQQYF
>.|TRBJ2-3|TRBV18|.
TGTGCCAGCTCACAAGGGAGGACGAGCACAGATACGCAGTATTTT
CASSQGRTSTDTQYF
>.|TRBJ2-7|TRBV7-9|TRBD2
TGTGCCAGCAGCTTATTGACTAGCGGGAGATACGAGCAGTACTTC
CASSLLTSGRYEQYF
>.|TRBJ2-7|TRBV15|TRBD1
TGTGCCACCAGCAGAGATAAGGGGGCGTACGAGCAGTACTTC
CATSRDKGAYEQYF
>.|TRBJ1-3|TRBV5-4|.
TGTGCCAGCAGCTTCGGAGGACTCCAGGGGCTGGTATCTGGAAACACCATATATTTT
CASSFGGLQGLVSGNTIYF
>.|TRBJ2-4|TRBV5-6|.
TGTGCCAGCAGCTTGGCCATCGGGGGCAAAAACATTCAGTACTTC
CASSLAIGGKNIQYF
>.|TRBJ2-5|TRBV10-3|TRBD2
TGTGCCATCAGTAGGGAGGGGAAAGAGACCCAGTACTTC
CAISREGKETQYF
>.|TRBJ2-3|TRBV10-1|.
TGCGCCAGCAGCGAGGGCACAGATACGCAGTATTTT
CASSEGTDTQYF
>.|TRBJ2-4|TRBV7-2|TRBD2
TGTGCCAGCAGCTTAGGGACTAGCGGAAAAAACATTCAGTACTTC
CASSLGTSGKNIQYF
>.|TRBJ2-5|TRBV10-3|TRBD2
TGTGCCACCCTTAGCGGGGGGACTGAGACCCAGTACTTC
CATLSGGTETQYF
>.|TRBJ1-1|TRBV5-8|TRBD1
TGTGCCAGCAGCCGCCGGACAGGGTCTGAAGCTTTCTTT
CASSRRTGSEAFF
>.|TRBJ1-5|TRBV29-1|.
TGCAGCGTTGGGGAGCCCAACGAGAGTCAGCCCCAGCATTTT
CSVGEPNESQPQHF
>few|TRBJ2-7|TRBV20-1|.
TGCAGTGCTATACAGCAGATCGAGCAGTACTTC
CSAIQQIEQYF
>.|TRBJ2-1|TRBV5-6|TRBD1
TGTGCCAGCAGCTTGTTACAGGGGGTCTACAATGAGCAGTTCTTC
CASSLLQGVYNEQFF
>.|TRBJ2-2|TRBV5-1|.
TGCGCCAGCAGCTTGTCGGGGTTCGGGGAGCTGTTTTTT
CASSLSGFGELFF
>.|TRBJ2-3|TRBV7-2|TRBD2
TGTGCCAGCAGCTTATCATACGGGGGGGATAAGACAGATACGCAGTATTTT
CASSLSYGGDKTDTQYF
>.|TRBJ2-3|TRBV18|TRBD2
TGTGCCAGCCTTATAGCGGGAGGGCCGACAGATACGCAGTATTTT
CASLIAGGPTDTQYF
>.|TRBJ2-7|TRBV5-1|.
TGCGCCAGCAGCCGCGGCGGCCTAGCAGCTGGCTACGAGCAGTACTTC
CASSRGGLAAGYEQYF
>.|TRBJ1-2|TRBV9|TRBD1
TGTGCCAGCACCTCCGGGACAGCCTTTAACTATGGCTACACCTTC
CASTSGTAFNYGYTF
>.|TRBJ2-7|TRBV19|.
TGTGCCAGTAGGGGGGCGGCAGGCACCTACGAGCAGTACTTC
CASRGAAGTYEQYF
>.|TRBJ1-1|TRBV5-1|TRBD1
TGCGCCAGCAGCTTGGCCGGACAGGGAACGAACACTGAAGCTTTCTTT
CASSLAGQGTNTEAFF
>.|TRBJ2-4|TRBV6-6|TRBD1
TGTGCCAGCAGCATCGATAGGACAGGGCGAAACATTCAGTACTTC
CASSIDRTGRNIQYF
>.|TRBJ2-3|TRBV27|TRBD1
TGTGCCAGCAGTGTCCGGGACAGGCACACAGATACGCAGTATTTT
CASSVRDRHTDTQYF
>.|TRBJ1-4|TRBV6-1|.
TGTGCCAGCATGACGGCAGGGGCTAATGAAAAACTGTTTTTT
CASMTAGANEKLFF
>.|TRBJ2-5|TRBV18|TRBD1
TGTGCCAGCTCACTATCCCGACAGGGGGCCTACCAAGAGACCCAGTACTTC
CASSLSRQGAYQETQYF
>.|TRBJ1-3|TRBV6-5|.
TGTGCCAGCAAAGGTCCTGGAAACACCATATATTTT
CASKGPGNTIYF
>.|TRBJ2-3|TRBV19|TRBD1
TGTGCCAGTAGTATACGGACAGGGTCTACAGATACGCAGTATTTT
CASSIRTGSTDTQYF
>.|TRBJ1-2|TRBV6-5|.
TGTGCCAGCACAGGAGCCGAATCCTATGGCTACACCTTC
CASTGAESYGYTF
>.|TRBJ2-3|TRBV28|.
TGTGCCAGCAGTTTTCGTCCAGTGGGCACAGATACGCAGTATTTT
CASSFRPVGTDTQYF
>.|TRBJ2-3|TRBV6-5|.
TGTGCCAGCGTTCAGGACACAGATACGCAGTATTTT
CASVQDTDTQYF
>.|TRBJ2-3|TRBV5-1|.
TGCGCCAGCAGCTTGTTCAGCAGCGATACGCAGTATTTT
CASSLFSSDTQYF
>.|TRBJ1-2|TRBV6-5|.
TGTGCCAGCAGCATGGGGGGGGTTAGCAACTATGGCTACACCTTC
CASSMGGVSNYGYTF
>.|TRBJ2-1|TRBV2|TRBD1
TGTGCCAGCACTGGGGACAGGGCCTTACAAGGGCCCAATGAGCAGTTCTTC
CASTGDRALQGPNEQFF
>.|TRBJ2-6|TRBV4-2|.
TGTGCCAGCACCCTCCGGTCAGGCAACGTCCTGACTTTC
CASTLRSGNVLTF
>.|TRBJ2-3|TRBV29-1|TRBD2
TGCAGCGTTGCCGGGACTAGCGGGGGGGGAGGCACAGATACGCAGTATTTT
CSVAGTSGGGGTDTQYF
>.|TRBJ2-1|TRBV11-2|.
TGTGCCAGCAGCTTACGGCGGGAATCCTACAATGAGCAGTTCTTC
CASSLRRESYNEQFF
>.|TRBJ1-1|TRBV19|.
TGTGCCATCAGAACAGGGCGTATGGAGGGGACTGAAGCTTTCTTT
CAIRTGRMEGTEAFF
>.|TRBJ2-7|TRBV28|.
TGTGCCACCGGGACTTTTTCCTACGAGCAGTACTTC
CATGTFSYEQYF
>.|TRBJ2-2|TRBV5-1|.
TGCGCCAGCAGCTTGGAAGGGGGAAGGACCGGGGAGCTGTTTTTT
CASSLEGGRTGELFF
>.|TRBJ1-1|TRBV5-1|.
TGCGCCAGCAGCATAACCGGGTTTGGGGACACTGAAGCTTTCTTT
CASSITGFGDTEAFF
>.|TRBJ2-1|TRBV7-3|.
TGTGCCAGCAGCTTATTAGGATGGGGATTAGCTCACAATGAGCAGTTCTTC
CASSLLGWGLAHNEQFF
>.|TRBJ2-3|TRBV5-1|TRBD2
TGCGCCAGCAGCTTGGGGACTAGCGGGAGCACAGATACGCAGTATTTT
CASSLGTSGSTDTQYF
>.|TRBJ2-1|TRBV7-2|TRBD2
TGTGCCAGCAGCAAATTAGCCACTAGCGCCATCTCCTACAATGAGCAGTTCTTC
CASSKLATSAISYNEQFF